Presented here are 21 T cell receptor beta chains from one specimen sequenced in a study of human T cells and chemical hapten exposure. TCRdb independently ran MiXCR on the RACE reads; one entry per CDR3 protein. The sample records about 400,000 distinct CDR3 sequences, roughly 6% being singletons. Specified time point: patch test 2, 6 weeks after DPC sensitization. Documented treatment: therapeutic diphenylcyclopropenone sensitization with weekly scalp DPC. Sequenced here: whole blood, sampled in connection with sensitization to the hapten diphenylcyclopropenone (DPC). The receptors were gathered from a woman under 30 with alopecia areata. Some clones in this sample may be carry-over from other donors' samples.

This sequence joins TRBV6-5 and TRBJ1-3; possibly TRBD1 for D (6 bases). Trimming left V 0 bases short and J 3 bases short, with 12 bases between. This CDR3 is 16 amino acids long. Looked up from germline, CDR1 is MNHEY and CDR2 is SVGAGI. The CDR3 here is CASSYSRGADGNTIYF. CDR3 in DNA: TGTGCCAGCAGTTACTCCCGGGGGGCCGATGGAAACACCATATATTTT.

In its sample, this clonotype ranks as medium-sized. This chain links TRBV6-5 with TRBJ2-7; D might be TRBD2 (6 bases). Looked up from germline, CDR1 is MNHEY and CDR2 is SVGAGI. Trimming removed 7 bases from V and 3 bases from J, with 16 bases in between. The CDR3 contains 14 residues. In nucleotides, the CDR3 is TGTGCCAGCACAGGCGCGGGGCCCGACTACGAGCAGTACTTC. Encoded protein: CASTGAGPDYEQYF.

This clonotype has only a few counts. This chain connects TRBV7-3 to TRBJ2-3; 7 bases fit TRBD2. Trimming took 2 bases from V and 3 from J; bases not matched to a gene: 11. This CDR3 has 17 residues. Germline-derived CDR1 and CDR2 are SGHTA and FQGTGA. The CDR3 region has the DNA TGTGCCAGCAGCTTACCCCTGAGTCGCGGGGGAACAGATACGCAGTATTTT. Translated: CASSLPLSRGGTDTQYF.

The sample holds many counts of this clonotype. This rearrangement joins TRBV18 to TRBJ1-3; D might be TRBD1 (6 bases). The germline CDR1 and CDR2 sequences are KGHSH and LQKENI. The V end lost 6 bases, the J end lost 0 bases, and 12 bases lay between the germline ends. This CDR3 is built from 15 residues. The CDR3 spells CASSDSPYSGNTIYF. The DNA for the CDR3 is TGTGCCAGCTCGGACAGTCCTTACTCTGGAAACACCATATATTTT.

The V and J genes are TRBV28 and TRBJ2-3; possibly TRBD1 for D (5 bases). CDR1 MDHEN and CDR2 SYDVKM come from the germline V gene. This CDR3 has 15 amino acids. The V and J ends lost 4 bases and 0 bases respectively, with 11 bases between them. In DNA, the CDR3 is TGTGCCAGCAGTTCACAGGTGCCTAGCACAGATACGCAGTATTTT. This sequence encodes CASSSQVPSTDTQYF.

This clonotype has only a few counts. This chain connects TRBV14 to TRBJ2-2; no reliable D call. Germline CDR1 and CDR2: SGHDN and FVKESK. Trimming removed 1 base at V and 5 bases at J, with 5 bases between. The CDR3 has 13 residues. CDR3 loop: CASSQVRTGELFF. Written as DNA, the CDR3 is TGTGCCAGCAGCCAAGTCAGGACCGGGGAGCTGTTTTTT.

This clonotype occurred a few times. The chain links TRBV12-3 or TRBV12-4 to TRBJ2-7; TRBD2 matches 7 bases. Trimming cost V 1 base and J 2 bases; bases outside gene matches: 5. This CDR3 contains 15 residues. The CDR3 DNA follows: TGTGCCAGCAGTTTAGTGTCTAGCGGAACCTACGAGCAGTACTTC. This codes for CASSLVSSGTYEQYF.

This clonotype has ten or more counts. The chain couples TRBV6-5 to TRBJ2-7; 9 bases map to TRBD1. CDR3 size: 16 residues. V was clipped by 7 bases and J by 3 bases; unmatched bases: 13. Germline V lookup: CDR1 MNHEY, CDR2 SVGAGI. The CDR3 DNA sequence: TGTGCCAGCACCCGAGGCGCGGGGACAGGGCTCTACGAGCAGTACTTC. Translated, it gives CASTRGAGTGLYEQYF.

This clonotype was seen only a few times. CDR3 in amino acids: CASSWGTEDSPLHF. CDR3 sequence (DNA): TGTGCCAGCAGCTGGGGGACAGAGGATTCACCCCTCCACTTT. V usage is TRBV5-6 and J usage is TRBJ1-6, with TRBD1 matching over 7 bases. This CDR3 has 14 amino acids. With V trimmed by 3 bases and J by 8 bases, 5 bases remained unmatched. Germline assignment: CDR1 SGHDT and CDR2 YYEEEE.

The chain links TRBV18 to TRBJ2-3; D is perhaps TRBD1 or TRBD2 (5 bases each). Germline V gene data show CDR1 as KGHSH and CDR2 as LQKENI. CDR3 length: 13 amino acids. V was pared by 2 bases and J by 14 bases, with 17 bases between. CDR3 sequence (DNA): TGTGCCAGCTCACCAAGTCGGGGCCAGGGCCTGTATTTT. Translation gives CASSPSRGQGLYF. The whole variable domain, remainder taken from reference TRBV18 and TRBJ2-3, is NAGVMQNPRHLVRRRGQEARLRCSPMKGHSHVYWYRQLPEEGLKFMVYLQKENIIDESGMPKERFSAEFPKEGPSILRIQQVVRGDSAAYFCASSPSRGQGLYFGPGTRLTVL.

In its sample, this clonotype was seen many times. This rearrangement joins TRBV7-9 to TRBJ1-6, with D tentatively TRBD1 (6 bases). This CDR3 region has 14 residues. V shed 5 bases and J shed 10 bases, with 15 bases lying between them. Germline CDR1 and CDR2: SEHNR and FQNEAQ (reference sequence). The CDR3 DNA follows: TGTGCCAGCAGCCTGGAGGGGGGAGGCTCACCCCTCCACTTT. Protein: CASSLEGGGSPLHF.

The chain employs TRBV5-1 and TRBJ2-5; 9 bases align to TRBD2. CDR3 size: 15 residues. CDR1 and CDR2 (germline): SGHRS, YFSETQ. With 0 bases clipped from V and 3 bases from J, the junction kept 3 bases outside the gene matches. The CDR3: CASSLVASGEETQYF. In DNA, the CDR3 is TGCGCCAGCAGCTTGGTGGCTAGCGGGGAAGAGACCCAGTACTTC.

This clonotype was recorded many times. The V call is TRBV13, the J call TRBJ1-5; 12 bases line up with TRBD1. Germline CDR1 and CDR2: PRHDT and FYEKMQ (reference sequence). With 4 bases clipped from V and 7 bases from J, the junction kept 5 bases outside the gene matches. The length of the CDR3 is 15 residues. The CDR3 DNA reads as TGTGCCAGCAGCTATGGGACAGGGGGCAGGCAGCCCCAGCATTTT. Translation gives CASSYGTGGRQPQHF.

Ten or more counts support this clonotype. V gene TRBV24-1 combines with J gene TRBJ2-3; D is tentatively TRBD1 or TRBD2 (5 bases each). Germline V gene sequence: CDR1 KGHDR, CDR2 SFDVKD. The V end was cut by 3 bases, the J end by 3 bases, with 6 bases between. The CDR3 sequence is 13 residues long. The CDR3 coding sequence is TGTGCCACCAGTGATGAGGGGACAGATACGCAGTATTTT. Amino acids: CATSDEGTDTQYF.

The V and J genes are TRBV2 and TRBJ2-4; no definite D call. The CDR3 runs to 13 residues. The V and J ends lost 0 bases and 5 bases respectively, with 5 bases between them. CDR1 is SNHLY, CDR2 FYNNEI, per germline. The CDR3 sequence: CASSEASENIQYF. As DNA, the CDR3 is TGTGCCAGCAGTGAAGCGAGTGAAAACATTCAGTACTTC. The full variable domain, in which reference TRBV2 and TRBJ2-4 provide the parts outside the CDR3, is EPEVTQTPSHQVTQMGQEVILRCVPISNHLYFYWYRQILGQKVEFLVSFYNNEISEKSEIFDDQFSVERPDGSNFTLKIRSTKLEDSAMYFCASSEASENIQYFGAGTRLSVL.

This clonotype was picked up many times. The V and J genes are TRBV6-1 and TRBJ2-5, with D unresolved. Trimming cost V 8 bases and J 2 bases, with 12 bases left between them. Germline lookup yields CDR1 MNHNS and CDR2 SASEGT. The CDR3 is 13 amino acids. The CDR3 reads CASRQSLQETQYF. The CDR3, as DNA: TGTGCCAGCCGACAATCCTTACAAGAGACCCAGTACTTC.

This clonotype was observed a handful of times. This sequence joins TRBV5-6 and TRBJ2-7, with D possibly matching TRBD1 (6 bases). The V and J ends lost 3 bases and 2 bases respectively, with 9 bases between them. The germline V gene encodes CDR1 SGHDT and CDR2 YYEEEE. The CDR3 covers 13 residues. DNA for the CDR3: TGTGCCAGCAGCTCAGGGGTAGCCTACGAGCAGTACTTC. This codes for CASSSGVAYEQYF.

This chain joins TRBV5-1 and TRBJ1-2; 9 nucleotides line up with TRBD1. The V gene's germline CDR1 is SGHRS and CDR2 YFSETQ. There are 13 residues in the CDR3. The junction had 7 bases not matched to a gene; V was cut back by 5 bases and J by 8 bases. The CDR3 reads CASSRTGEEGYTF. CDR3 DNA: TGCGCCAGCAGTCGGACAGGGGAAGAAGGCTACACCTTC.

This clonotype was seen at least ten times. This CDR3 is CASSPRGESTEAFF. The CDR3 DNA is TGTGCCAGCTCACCAAGGGGGGAGAGCACTGAAGCTTTCTTT. This sequence joins TRBV18 and TRBJ1-1, with D possibly matching TRBD1 (6 bases). Per germline, CDR1 KGHSH and CDR2 LQKENI. V shed 2 bases and J shed 4 bases, with 11 bases lying between them. The CDR3 length is 14 residues.

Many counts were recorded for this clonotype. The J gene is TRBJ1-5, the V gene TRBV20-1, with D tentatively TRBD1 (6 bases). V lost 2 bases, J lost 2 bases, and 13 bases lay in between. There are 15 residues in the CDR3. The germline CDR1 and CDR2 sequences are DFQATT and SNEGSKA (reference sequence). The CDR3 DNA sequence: TGCAGTGCTAGATTGTGGCCAGGGGGCAATCAGCCCCAGCATTTT. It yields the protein CSARLWPGGNQPQHF.

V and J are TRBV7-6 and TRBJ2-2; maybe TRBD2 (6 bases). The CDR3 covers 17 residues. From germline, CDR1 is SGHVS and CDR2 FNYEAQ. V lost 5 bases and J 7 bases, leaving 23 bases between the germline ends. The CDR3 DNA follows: TGTGCCAGCAGCGGCCACTACGCGGGGTCTTTAGGCGGGGAGCTGTTTTTT. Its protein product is CASSGHYAGSLGGELFF.